Sequencing of this T cell receptor beta chain was carried out in a study of response to subunit inactivated influenza vaccine. TCRdb re-called the RT-PCR reads with MiXCR, one entry per CDR3 protein. The sample yields about 700,000 distinct CDR3 sequences, around 13% seen once. Germline CDR1 is DFQATT and CDR2 is SNEGSKA (reference sequence). V was cut by 6 bases and J by 5 bases, with 21 bases left in between. This CDR3 region has 15 residues. The V gene is TRBV20-1, the J gene TRBJ2-3; possibly TRBD2 for D (5 bases). The sequencing here drew on PBMCs from blood, taken less than 15 days before vaccination. The receptor's source is a man between 45 and 60 years old who received an inactivated influenza vaccine. CDR3 DNA: TGCAGTGCCCGACCGGGGTCGACGCCGCGAGATACGCAGTATTTT. Its protein is CSARPGSTPRDTQYF.